A single sample gave rise to the 30 T cell receptor beta chains below, sequenced in a study of T cell responses to AZD1222 COVID-19 vaccine. TCRdb keeps only in-frame clones here, not all; method: immunoSEQ multiplex PCR. This sample has 140,000 to 150,000 clones, with roughly nine tenths found just once. The sample here was peripheral blood, taken 28 days after the second AZD1222 dose. Receptors were obtained from an adult who received the AZD1222 COVID-19 vaccine.

This clone was observed a single time. The genes are TRBV6-1 and TRBJ1-5; tentatively, D is TRBD1 (5 bases). Per germline, CDR1 MNHNS and CDR2 SASEGT. V was shortened by 2 bases and J by 5 bases, with 10 bases between the two germline ends. The CDR3 extends over 14 amino acids. CDR3 in amino acids: CASSELGGDQPQHF. CDR3 DNA sequence: TGTGCCAGCAGTGAATTGGGGGGAGATCAGCCCCAGCATTTT.

V is TRBV6-5 and J is TRBJ1-1, with a possible D match to TRBD1 (6 bases). The length of the CDR3 is 13 residues. Trimming removed 6 bases at V and 0 bases at J, with 8 bases between. Per the germline V gene, CDR1 is MNHEY and CDR2 is SVGAGI. This chain's CDR3 is CASRDSVNTEAFF. The CDR3 DNA reads TGTGCCAGCAGGGACAGTGTGAACACTGAAGCTTTCTTT.

The chain is built from TRBV19 and TRBJ2-7, with TRBD2 matching 10 bases. This CDR3 comprises 14 residues. Trimming took 3 bases from V and 6 from J; bases not matched to a gene: 5. Germline V CDR1 and CDR2: LNHDA, SQIVND (reference sequence). The CDR3 is CASSMGLATGEQYF. The CDR3 nucleotides read TGTGCCAGTAGTATGGGACTAGCGACCGGCGAGCAGTACTTC.

The V call is TRBV21-1, the J call TRBJ1-5; the table names TRBD1, a call not compared with the DNA. TRBV21-1 is annotated as a pseudogene. The CDR3 extends over 14 amino acids. The CDR3 is CASTPFQSNQPQHF. CDR3 sequence (DNA): TGTGCCAGCACCCCGTTCCAGAGCAATCAGCCCCAGCATTTT.

V gene TRBV7-2 combines with J gene TRBJ2-7; D is unresolved. CDR1 is SGHTA and CDR2 is FQGNSA in the germline V gene. V lost 0 bases, J lost 0 bases, and 3 bases lay in between. This CDR3 region has 13 residues. The CDR3 sequence: CASSLAGSYEQYF. CDR3 DNA sequence: TGTGCCAGCAGCTTAGCCGGCTCCTACGAGCAGTACTTC.

The gene calls are TRBV5-1 and TRBJ2-3, with D uncertain. Germline-derived CDR1 and CDR2 are SGHRS and YFSETQ. The length of the CDR3 is 15 residues. Deletions cut 9 bases from V and 0 bases from J, with 17 bases between. The CDR3 region has the DNA TGCGCCACCTCAAACTCCGACTCTAGCACAGATACGCAGTATTTT. Translating gives CATSNSDSSTDTQYF. Variable domain in full (rest from reference TRBV5-1 and TRBJ2-3): KAGVTQTPRYLIKTRGQQVTLSCSPISGHRSVSWYQQTPGQGLQFLFEYFSETQRNKGNFPGRFSGRQFSNSRSEMNVSTLELGDSALYLCATSNSDSSTDTQYFGPGTRLTVL.

The rearrangement links TRBV7-2 to TRBJ2-7; D possibly corresponds to TRBD2 (6 bases). The germline V gene has CDR1 SGHTA and CDR2 FQGNSA. Trimming left V 3 bases short and J 5 bases short, with 14 bases between. The length of the CDR3 is 14 residues. The CDR3, as DNA: TGTGCCAGCAGCTTGGGGGGTAGGATCCACGAGCAGTACTTC. It yields the protein CASSLGGRIHEQYF.

The genes are TRBV5-1 and TRBJ1-6; D uncertain. Per the germline V gene, CDR1 is SGHRS and CDR2 is YFSETQ. The CDR3 covers 14 residues. V lost 4 bases to trimming and J lost 5 bases, with 10 bases between them. The CDR3 DNA is TGCGCCAGCAGCCTGGCACGGGATAATTCACCCCTCCACTTT. Translating it yields CASSLARDNSPLHF.

The chain is built from TRBV4-3 and TRBJ2-1; D is ambiguous. Trimming took 0 bases from V and 7 from J, leaving 7 bases between them. Germline CDR1 reads LGHNA; CDR2 reads YSLEER. The CDR3 loop spans 13 amino acids. CDR3 nucleotide sequence: TGCGCCAGCAGCCAAGATCTGCGGAATGAGCAGTTCTTC. Residues: CASSQDLRNEQFF.

The chain carries TRBV6-5 and TRBJ2-3; TRBD1 matches at 10 bases. The CDR3 is 16 amino acids. Germline V gene data show CDR1 as MNHEY and CDR2 as SVGAGI. The J segment lost 5 bases and the V segment lost 2 bases, leaving 7 bases of the junction unmatched. CDR3 amino acids: CASSYRQGASGDTQYF. CDR3 DNA sequence: TGTGCCAGCAGTTACAGACAGGGGGCGTCGGGAGATACGCAGTATTTT.

The CDR3 DNA reads TGTGCCAGCAGCTTCACCCCTTCAACAGGGGAGAGCACTGAAGCTTTCTTT. This gives the protein CASSFTPSTGESTEAFF. The chain is built from TRBV7-6 and TRBJ1-1; TRBD1 aligns across 7 bases. This CDR3 contains 17 residues. V shed 3 bases and J 4 bases; nucleotides not matched to a gene: 14. Germline CDR1 SGHVS, CDR2 FNYEAQ.

The chain uses TRBV4-3 and TRBJ1-4; possibly TRBD1 for D (6 bases). The CDR3 is made up of 19 amino acids. With 4 bases removed from V and 5 bases from J, the gap between germline ends came to 26 bases. CDR1 and CDR2 from the germline V gene are LGHNA and YSLEER. CDR3 protein: CASSRLTGWGGGANEKLFF. The CDR3 region has the DNA TGCGCCAGCAGCCGGTTAACAGGGTGGGGTGGAGGGGCAAATGAAAAACTGTTTTTT.

The V call is TRBV18, the J call TRBJ1-6; possible D gene TRBD1, 5 bases. CDR3 size: 15 residues. The germline V and J ends were trimmed by 1 base and 7 bases, with 11 bases remaining between them. Germline lookup yields CDR1 KGHSH and CDR2 LQKENI. This CDR3 is CASSPQGSYNSPLHF. The CDR3 coding sequence is TGTGCCAGCTCACCACAGGGGTCGTACAATTCACCCCTCCACTTT.

This chain uses TRBV3-1 (or the pseudogene TRBV3-2) with TRBJ1-2, with 7 bases fitting TRBD1. This CDR3 comprises 15 residues. The junction had 10 bases not matched to a gene; V was cut back by 2 bases and J by 7 bases. Germline CDR1 is LGHDT and CDR2 is YNNKEL (reference sequence). In DNA, the CDR3 is TGTGCCAGCAGCCAACAGGGGGGGCTCGGTAGTGGCTACACCTTC. This sequence encodes CASSQQGGLGSGYTF.

V is TRBV18 and J is TRBJ2-7; D ambiguous. CDR3 length: 14 residues. Trimming pared 0 bases from V and 2 bases from J, leaving 8 bases between. The germline V gene has CDR1 KGHSH and CDR2 LQKENI. CDR3 nucleotide sequence: TGTGCCAGCTCACCACCGTCGGCTACCTACGAGCAGTACTTC. It yields the protein CASSPPSATYEQYF.

The rearrangement joins TRBV21-1 to TRBJ1-5; TRBD1 reflects the table's D call only, with no check against the DNA. TRBV21-1 is listed as a pseudogene. The CDR3 extends over 17 amino acids. In nucleotides, the CDR3 is TGTGCCAGCCGCATCGACCGAGGACAGGGCGGTAATCAGCCCCAGCATTTT. Translated, it gives CASRIDRGQGGNQPQHF.

This sequence joins TRBV4-3 and TRBJ2-2, with 8 bases that match TRBD2. The CDR3 is 18 residues long. Germline V gene sequence: CDR1 LGHNA, CDR2 YSLEER. The V and J ends lost 4 bases and 0 bases, in that order; junction bases with no gene match: 10. CDR3 bases: TGCGCCAGCAGCCGCCGAGCCCCACTAGCGGCGAACACCGGGGAGCTGTTTTTT. It encodes CASSRRAPLAANTGELFF.

The chain links TRBV5-1 to TRBJ2-1, with 9 positions matching TRBD2. CDR1 SGHRS and CDR2 YFSETQ come from the germline V gene. J lost 10 bases, V lost 7 bases, and 6 bases had no gene match. The CDR3 covers 12 residues. This chain's CDR3 is CASWEAGGEQFF. CDR3 nucleotide sequence: TGCGCCAGCTGGGAAGCGGGGGGAGAGCAGTTCTTC.

The V and J genes are TRBV18 and TRBJ1-4; D perhaps matches TRBD1 (5 bases). Germline CDR1 and CDR2: KGHSH and LQKENI. The CDR3 is 16 residues long. Trimming took 3 bases from V and 5 from J, leaving 16 bases between them. The CDR3 reads CASSPSGWQGNEKLFF. The CDR3, as DNA: TGTGCCAGCTCACCTTCGGGTTGGCAGGGAAATGAAAAACTGTTTTTT.

V is TRBV27 and J is TRBJ1-2; D is possibly TRBD1 (6 bases). Germline CDR1 MNHEY, CDR2 SMNVEV (reference sequence). The CDR3 totals 13 residues. V was pared by 5 bases and J by 4 bases, with 11 bases between. In DNA, the CDR3 is TGTGCCAGCAGTCTCAGGGGTACCTATGGCTACACCTTC. Protein: CASSLRGTYGYTF.

In its sample, this clone was seen a few times. This chain uses TRBV5-6 with TRBJ2-2, with 8 positions matching TRBD2. Germline values: CDR1 SGHDT, CDR2 YYEEEE. The CDR3 has 16 residues. The ends lost 3 bases at V and 5 bases at J; junction bases unmatched: 9. The CDR3 spells CASSSGTGGGTGELFF. CDR3 coding DNA: TGTGCCAGCAGCTCTGGGACGGGAGGGGGGACCGGGGAGCTGTTTTTT.

This chain joins TRBV5-1 and TRBJ2-7; D call uncertain. With 3 bases removed from V and 3 bases from J, the gap between germline ends came to 4 bases. Germline V gene data show CDR1 as SGHRS and CDR2 as YFSETQ. The CDR3 extends over 11 amino acids. As DNA, the CDR3 is TGCGCCAGCAGCTCCAACTACGAGCAGTACTTC. It encodes CASSSNYEQYF.

This clone has a handful of counts. In DNA, the CDR3 is TGTGCCCGACATAGGGGCCTGAACACCGGGGAGCTGTTTTTT. Amino acid sequence: CARHRGLNTGELFF. The chain is built from TRBV30 and TRBJ2-2; possible D gene TRBD1, 5 bases. CDR1 and CDR2 (germline): GTSNPN, SVGIG (reference sequence). CDR3 size: 14 residues. V lost 8 bases and J 1 base, leaving 14 bases between the germline ends.

This rearrangement joins TRBV9 to TRBJ1-1; no firm D call. Germline V gene sequence: CDR1 SGDLS, CDR2 YYNGEE. CDR3 length: 14 amino acids. Trimming cost V 3 bases and J 3 bases, with 12 bases left between them. The CDR3 is CASSGVGPDTEAFF. The CDR3 DNA reads TGTGCCAGCAGCGGAGTAGGGCCCGACACTGAAGCTTTCTTT.

The chain uses TRBV3-1 (or the pseudogene TRBV3-2) and TRBJ1-2, with D perhaps matching TRBD1 (5 bases). This CDR3 comprises 14 residues. The V and J ends lost 4 bases and 4 bases respectively, with 13 bases between them. Per germline, CDR1 LGHDT and CDR2 YNNKEL (reference sequence). The chain's CDR3 is CASSPGTGRYGYTF. DNA of the CDR3: TGTGCCAGCAGCCCCGGGACGGGGCGCTATGGCTACACCTTC.

This clone turned up a few times. The chain is built from TRBV24-1 and TRBJ2-7, with 8 positions matching TRBD1. The germline V gene encodes CDR1 KGHDR and CDR2 SFDVKD. The CDR3 has 16 amino acids. After removal of 3 bases from V and 2 bases from J, the junction contained 8 bases not matched to a gene. The CDR3 here is CATSDEPPGQAYEQYF. The CDR3, as DNA: TGTGCCACCAGTGATGAACCCCCGGGACAGGCCTACGAGCAGTACTTC.

This clone was detected only once. The rearrangement uses TRBV24-1 and TRBJ1-3; D not resolved. V lost 3 bases to trimming and J lost 3 bases, with 8 bases between them. This CDR3 region has 14 residues. The germline V gene encodes CDR1 KGHDR and CDR2 SFDVKD. The chain's CDR3 is CATSDRKHGNTIYF. The DNA of the CDR3 is TGTGCCACCAGTGATCGTAAACATGGAAACACCATATATTTT.

The chain joins TRBV19 to TRBJ2-7; 8 positions match TRBD1. V shed 6 bases, J shed 3 bases, and the junction held 4 bases outside the gene matches. Per the germline V gene, CDR1 is LNHDA and CDR2 is SQIVND (reference sequence). This CDR3 comprises 13 residues. The CDR3 loop is CASSPGGRYEQYF. The CDR3 bases are TGTGCCAGTAGCCCAGGGGGCCGCTACGAGCAGTACTTC.

The genes are TRBV18 and TRBJ2-3; 11 bases line up with TRBD2. The CDR3 is 17 residues long. The germline CDR1 and CDR2 sequences are KGHSH and LQKENI. Trimming cost V 6 bases and J 1 base; bases outside gene matches: 9. The CDR3 here is CASSSYSGGVGTDTQYF. The CDR3 DNA follows: TGTGCCAGCTCTTCCTATAGCGGGGGGGTTGGCACAGATACGCAGTATTTT.

The rearrangement joins TRBV6-4 to TRBJ2-1; 11 bases agree with TRBD2. CDR1 is MRHNA, CDR2 SNTAGT, per germline. Trimming at V came to 0 bases and at J to 4 bases, leaving 14 bases not matched to a gene. The CDR3 consists of 20 residues. The CDR3 loop is CASSDSFRASGRPGYNEQFF. For the CDR3, the DNA is TGTGCCAGCAGTGACTCGTTCAGGGCTAGCGGGAGGCCCGGGTACAATGAGCAGTTCTTC.